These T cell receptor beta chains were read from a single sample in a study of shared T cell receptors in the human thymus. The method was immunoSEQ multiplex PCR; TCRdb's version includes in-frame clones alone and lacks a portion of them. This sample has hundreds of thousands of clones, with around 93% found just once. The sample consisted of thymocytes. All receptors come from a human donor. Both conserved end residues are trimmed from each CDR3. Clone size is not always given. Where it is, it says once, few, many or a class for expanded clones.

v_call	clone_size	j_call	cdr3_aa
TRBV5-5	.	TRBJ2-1	ASSLEVDNEQF
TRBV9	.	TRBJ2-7	ASSLSDGRYEQY
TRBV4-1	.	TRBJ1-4	ASSQGTDEKLF
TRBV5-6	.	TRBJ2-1	ASSPHLGSSSYNEQF
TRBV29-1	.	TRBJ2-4	SVAVGRRSKNIQY
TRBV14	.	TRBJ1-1	ASSQLGGSDTEAF
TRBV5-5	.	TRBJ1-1	ASSLAREAF
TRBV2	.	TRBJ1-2	ASTRDLRRGGYT
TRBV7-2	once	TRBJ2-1	ASSSPSLAGGRNEQF
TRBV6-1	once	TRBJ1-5	ASSTDRLPNQPQH
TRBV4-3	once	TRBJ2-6	ASSAQDRGPSGANVLT
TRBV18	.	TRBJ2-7	ASSPVAGTGPYEQY
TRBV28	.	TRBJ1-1	ASTRTGVPKAF
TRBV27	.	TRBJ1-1	ASSHGQGGMPEAF
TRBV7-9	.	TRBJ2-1	ASSLARHSGSNNEQF
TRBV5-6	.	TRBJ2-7	ASSSVAGVASSYEQY
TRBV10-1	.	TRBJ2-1	ASSLDRENEQF
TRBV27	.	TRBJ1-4	ASSLDSCNEKLF
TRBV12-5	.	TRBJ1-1	ASGSQSRTGTEAF
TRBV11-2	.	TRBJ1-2	ASSRDRDYGYT
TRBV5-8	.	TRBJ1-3	ASSWAGSTAGNTIY
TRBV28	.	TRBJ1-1	ASSPGTPEAF
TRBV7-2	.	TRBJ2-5	ASSPRFGGQEETQY